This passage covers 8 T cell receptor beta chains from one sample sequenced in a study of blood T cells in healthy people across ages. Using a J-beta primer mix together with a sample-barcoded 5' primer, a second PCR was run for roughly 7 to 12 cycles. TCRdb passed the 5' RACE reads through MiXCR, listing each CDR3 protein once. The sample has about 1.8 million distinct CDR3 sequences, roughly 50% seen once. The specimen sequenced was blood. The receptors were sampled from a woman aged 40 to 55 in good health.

CDR3 DNA: TGTGCCAGCAGTTACTCGACCGGGGCTACGGCGGGGTTGGCCAAAAACATTCAGTACTTC. It specifies CASSYSTGATAGLAKNIQYF. The rearrangement links TRBV6-2 or TRBV6-3 to TRBJ2-5; tentatively, D is TRBD2 (6 bases). The closer fit of TRBJ2-4 to the DNA end suggests the J call may be wrong. The CDR3 extends over 20 amino acids. Germline V CDR1 and CDR2: MNHEY, SVGEGT.

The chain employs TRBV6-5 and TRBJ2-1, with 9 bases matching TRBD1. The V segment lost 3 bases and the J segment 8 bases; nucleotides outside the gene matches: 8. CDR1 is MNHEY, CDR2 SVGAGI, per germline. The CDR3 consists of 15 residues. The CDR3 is CASSYFPGQGYEQFF. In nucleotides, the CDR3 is TGTGCCAGCAGTTATTTTCCTGGACAGGGGTATGAGCAGTTCTTC.

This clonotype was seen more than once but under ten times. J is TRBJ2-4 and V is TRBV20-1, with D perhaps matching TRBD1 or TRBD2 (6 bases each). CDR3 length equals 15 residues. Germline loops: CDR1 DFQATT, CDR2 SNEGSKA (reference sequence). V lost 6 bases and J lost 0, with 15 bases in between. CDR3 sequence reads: CSAPEGVVAKNIQYF. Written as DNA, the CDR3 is TGCAGTGCCCCGGAGGGGGTTGTAGCCAAAAACATTCAGTACTTC.

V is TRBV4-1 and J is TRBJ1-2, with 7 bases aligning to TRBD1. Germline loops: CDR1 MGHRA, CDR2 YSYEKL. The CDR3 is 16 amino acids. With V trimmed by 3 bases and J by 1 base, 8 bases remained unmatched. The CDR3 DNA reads TGCGCCAGCAGCCAGTCAAAAGGACAGGATAACTATGGCTACACCTTC. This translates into CASSQSKGQDNYGYTF.

CDR3 in DNA: TGTGCCACCAGTGAGGGGACAGGAAACACCATATATTTT. Protein sequence: CATSEGTGNTIYF. J is TRBJ1-3 and V is TRBV24-1; a possible D gene is TRBD1 (6 bases). The CDR3 is 13 amino acids. V shed 4 bases and J shed 4 bases, with 7 bases lying between them. The germline CDR1 and CDR2 sequences are KGHDR and SFDVKD.

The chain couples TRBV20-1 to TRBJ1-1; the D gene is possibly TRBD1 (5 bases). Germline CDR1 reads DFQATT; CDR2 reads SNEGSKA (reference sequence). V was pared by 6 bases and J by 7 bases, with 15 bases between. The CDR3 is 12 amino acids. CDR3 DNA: TGCAGTGCCAACGCCAGGGTCCTTGAAGCTTTCTTT. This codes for CSANARVLEAFF.

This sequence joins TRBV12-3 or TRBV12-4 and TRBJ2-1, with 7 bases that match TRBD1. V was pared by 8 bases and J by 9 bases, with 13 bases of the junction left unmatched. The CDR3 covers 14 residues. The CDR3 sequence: CASRQDRAFGEQFF. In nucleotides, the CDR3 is TGTGCCAGCCGCCAAGACAGGGCCTTTGGTGAGCAGTTCTTC.

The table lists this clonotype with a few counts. The CDR3 sequence is CASSLLVGSSYEQYF. The CDR3, as DNA: TGTGCCAGCAGCTTACTAGTCGGGAGCTCCTACGAGCAGTACTTC. V gene TRBV7-2 combines with J gene TRBJ2-7, with a tentative D call TRBD2 (6 bases). The CDR3 consists of 15 residues. Trimming stripped 2 bases from V and 0 bases from J, with 11 bases between. In germline, CDR1 is SGHTA, CDR2 FQGNSA. Drawing the rest from reference TRBV7-2 and TRBJ2-7, the complete variable domain is GAGVSQSPSNKVTEKGKDVELRCDPISGHTALYWYRQSLGQGLEFLIYFQGNSAPDKSGLPSDRFSAERTGGSVSTLTIQRTQQEDSAVYLCASSLLVGSSYEQYFGPGTRLTVT.